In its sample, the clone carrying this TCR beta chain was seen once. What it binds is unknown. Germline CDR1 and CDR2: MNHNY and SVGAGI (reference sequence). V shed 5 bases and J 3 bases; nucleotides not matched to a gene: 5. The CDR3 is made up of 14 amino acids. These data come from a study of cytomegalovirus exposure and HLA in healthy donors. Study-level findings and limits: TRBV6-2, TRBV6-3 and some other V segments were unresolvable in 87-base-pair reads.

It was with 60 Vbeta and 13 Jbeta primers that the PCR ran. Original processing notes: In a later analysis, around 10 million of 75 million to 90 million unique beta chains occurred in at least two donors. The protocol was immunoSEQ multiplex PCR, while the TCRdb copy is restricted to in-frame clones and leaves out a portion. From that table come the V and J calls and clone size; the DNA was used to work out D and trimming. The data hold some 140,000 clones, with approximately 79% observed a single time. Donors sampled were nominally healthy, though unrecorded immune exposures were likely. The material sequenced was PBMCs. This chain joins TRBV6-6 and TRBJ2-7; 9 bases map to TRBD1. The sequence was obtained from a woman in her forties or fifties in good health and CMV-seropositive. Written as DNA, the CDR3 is TGTGCCAGCAGTAGCCGGGACAGGGACTACGAGCAGTACTTC. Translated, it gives CASSSRDRDYEQYF.